One sample yielded the 20 T cell receptor beta chains listed below, sequenced in a study of cytomegalovirus exposure and HLA in healthy donors. The study ran its PCR with 60 Vbeta and 13 Jbeta primers. Sequenced by immunoSEQ multiplex PCR; TCRdb stores in-frame clones only, minus some. The table lists over 85,000 clones, roughly three quarters of them singletons. The sequenced sample was PBMCs. Receptor source: a man between 40 and 49 years old in good health and CMV-seronegative.

The chain has TRBV2 and TRBJ1-4; weak D call: TRBD1 (5 bases). Between the trimmed V and J ends, which lost 2 bases and 5 bases, there was a span of 9 bases. Germline V gene sequence: CDR1 SNHLY, CDR2 FYNNEI. The CDR3 is 14 residues long. The CDR3 sequence is CASSEWGSNEKLFF. DNA for the CDR3: TGTGCCAGCAGTGAATGGGGCTCGAATGAAAAACTGTTTTTT. The variable domain in full, with the rest retrieved from reference TRBV2 and TRBJ1-4, is EPEVTQTPSHQVTQMGQEVILRCVPISNHLYFYWYRQILGQKVEFLVSFYNNEISEKSEIFDDQFSVERPDGSNFTLKIRSTKLEDSAMYFCASSEWGSNEKLFFGSGTQLSVL.

V gene TRBV7-2 combines with J gene TRBJ2-1; TRBD2 aligns across 7 bases. Germline V CDR1 and CDR2: SGHTA, FQGNSA. This CDR3 has 19 residues. The trim removed 2 bases at V and 2 bases at J, leaving 15 bases unmatched. CDR3 in amino acids: CASSLRWRRDGGTYNEQFF. The CDR3 nucleotides read TGTGCCAGCAGCTTAAGATGGCGGAGAGACGGGGGGACCTACAATGAGCAGTTCTTC.

This chain connects TRBV4-2 to TRBJ2-4; D may be TRBD2 (6 bases). Germline-derived CDR1 and CDR2 are LGHNA and YNFKEQ. V lost 1 base, J lost 3 bases, and 13 bases lay in between. CDR3 size: 16 residues. The CDR3 DNA follows: TGTGCCAGCAGCCAAGGGGCGGGGTTGGGCAAAAACATTCAGTACTTC. It translates to CASSQGAGLGKNIQYF.

The V call is TRBV9, the J call TRBJ2-1; D is perhaps TRBD2 (5 bases). V was trimmed by 3 bases and J by 4 bases, leaving 8 bases between them. CDR1 and CDR2 (germline): SGDLS, YYNGEE. CDR3 length: 13 residues. This chain's CDR3 is CASSGGPYNEQFF. The CDR3 DNA sequence: TGTGCCAGCAGCGGCGGGCCTTACAATGAGCAGTTCTTC.

V is TRBV19 and J is TRBJ2-3, with 8 bases aligning to TRBD2. Trimming removed 2 bases from V and 2 bases from J; junction bases left unmatched: 6. The CDR3 contains 16 residues. Germline V lookup: CDR1 LNHDA, CDR2 SQIVND (reference sequence). The CDR3 DNA follows: TGTGCCAGTAGTATATCGGGGGGGTTGATCACAGATACGCAGTATTTT. Translated, it gives CASSISGGLITDTQYF.

The sample holds one count of this clone. This chain joins TRBV7-9 and TRBJ1-2; possibly TRBD1 for D (5 bases). The CDR3 sequence is 13 residues long. V lost 2 bases and J 8 bases, leaving 12 bases between the germline ends. The germline V gene has CDR1 SEHNR and CDR2 FQNEAQ (reference sequence). CDR3 loop: CASSLFQGWGYTF. As DNA, the CDR3 is TGTGCCAGCAGCTTATTCCAGGGTTGGGGCTACACCTTC.

CDR3 amino acids: CASSQVLEQYF. The CDR3 DNA sequence: TGTGCCAGCAGCCAAGTACTCGAGCAGTACTTC. The V and J genes are TRBV14 and TRBJ2-7; D is unclear. V lost 1 base and J 6 bases, leaving 4 bases between the germline ends. Germline CDR1 SGHDN, CDR2 FVKESK. The CDR3 loop spans 11 amino acids.

The rearrangement links TRBV18 to TRBJ1-3, with a possible D match to TRBD1 (6 bases). The V gene lost 0 bases and the J gene lost 7 bases, with 13 bases spanning the gap. CDR1 and CDR2 from the germline V gene are KGHSH and LQKENI. This CDR3 has 15 residues. The CDR3, as DNA: TGTGCCAGCTCACCACCTAACAGGGAAGGGAACACCATATATTTT. Translating it yields CASSPPNREGNTIYF.

The J gene is TRBJ2-5, the V gene TRBV19; TRBD1 matches 10 bases. V lost 4 bases and J lost 5; bases outside the gene matches: 10. Germline-derived CDR1 and CDR2 are LNHDA and SQIVND (reference sequence). The CDR3 has 16 amino acids. This CDR3 reads CASSTTDRGNGETQYF. CDR3 nucleotide sequence: TGTGCCAGTAGTACCACGGACAGGGGGAATGGGGAGACCCAGTACTTC.

The J gene is TRBJ1-1, the V gene TRBV19; D uncertain. The CDR3 extends over 13 amino acids. Trimming pared 4 bases from V and 2 bases from J, leaving 8 bases between. Germline V lookup: CDR1 LNHDA, CDR2 SQIVND (reference sequence). CDR3 loop: CASSTRLNTEAFF. The DNA of the CDR3 is TGTGCCAGTAGTACTCGACTTAACACTGAAGCTTTCTTT.

The rearrangement uses TRBV6-1 and TRBJ2-7; TRBD1 matches at 10 bases. The CDR3 sequence is 14 residues long. The ends lost 4 bases at V and 4 bases at J; junction bases unmatched: 4. Germline V lookup: CDR1 MNHNS, CDR2 SASEGT. The CDR3 loop reads CASSVTGGGYEQYF. The CDR3 DNA sequence: TGTGCCAGCAGTGTGACAGGGGGCGGGTACGAGCAGTACTTC.

The chain couples TRBV19 to TRBJ2-1; a possible D gene is TRBD1 (6 bases). From germline, CDR1 is LNHDA and CDR2 SQIVND (reference sequence). The CDR3 consists of 16 residues. V lost 4 bases to trimming and J lost 7 bases, with 20 bases between them. DNA of the CDR3: TGTGCCAGTAGTACAGGCCGGCGGACAGTCTTGAATGAGCAGTTCTTC. Translation gives CASSTGRRTVLNEQFF.

The CDR3 sequence is CASRTGFNYGYTF. CDR3 DNA sequence: TGTGCCAGCAGAACAGGGTTCAACTATGGCTACACCTTC. The V and J genes are TRBV5-8 and TRBJ1-2; TRBD1 is a possible D gene (6 bases). Germline V gene lookup returns CDR1 SGHTS and CDR2 YDEGEE. Trimming cost V 5 bases and J 2 bases, with 10 bases left between them. The CDR3 spans 13 residues. Full variable domain (missing parts from reference TRBV5-8 and TRBJ1-2): EAGVTQSPTHLIKTRGQQATLRCSPISGHTSVYWYQQALGLGLQFLLWYDEGEERNRGNFPPRFSGRQFPNYSSELNVNALELEDSALYLCASRTGFNYGYTFGSGTRLTVV.

The rearrangement uses TRBV7-9 and TRBJ2-5; 9 nucleotides agree with TRBD1. The tail of the sequence fits TRBJ2-7 better, so the J call may be wrong. Germline V gives CDR1 SEHNR, CDR2 FQNEAQ (reference sequence). The CDR3 is 12 residues long. The CDR3 spells CASSATGGEQYF. In DNA form, the CDR3 reads TGTGCCAGCAGCGCGACAGGGGGCGAGCAGTACTTC.

The chain links TRBV7-9 to TRBJ2-5, with D possibly being TRBD2 (6 bases). Trimming removed 3 bases from V and 3 bases from J, with 14 bases in between. There are 15 residues in the CDR3. From germline, CDR1 is SEHNR and CDR2 FQNEAQ (reference sequence). CDR3 bases: TGTGCCAGCAGCTTGCGGGACGGCGTTAAAGAGACCCAGTACTTC. Its translation is CASSLRDGVKETQYF.

The CDR3 bases are TGTGCCAGCAGCTTATCGGGAGGCTCTGGGGCCAACGTCCTGACTTTC. It yields the protein CASSLSGGSGANVLTF. The J gene is TRBJ2-6, the V gene TRBV7-2; TRBD2 aligns across 7 bases. Germline assignment: CDR1 SGHTA and CDR2 FQGNSA. The CDR3 is 16 amino acids. Trimming cost V 2 bases and J 0 bases; bases outside gene matches: 1.

This sequence joins TRBV9 and TRBJ2-7; TRBD1 matches at 9 bases. V gave up 4 bases and J gave up 4 bases; unmatched junction bases: 3. The CDR3 totals 13 residues. Germline lookup yields CDR1 SGDLS and CDR2 YYNGEE. The CDR3 DNA reads TGTGCCAGCAGCCTCGGACAGGGGTACGAGCAGTACTTC. Its protein product is CASSLGQGYEQYF.

This chain joins TRBV28 and TRBJ1-2; no reliable D call. Trimming removed 5 bases at V and 1 base at J, with 8 bases between. This CDR3 contains 13 residues. Germline CDR1 and CDR2: MDHEN and SYDVKM. The CDR3 nucleotides read TGTGCCAGCAGTCCCCTTAATAACTATGGCTACACCTTC. Its translation is CASSPLNNYGYTF.

J is TRBJ1-1 and V is TRBV30; D may be TRBD1 (5 bases). Germline loops: CDR1 GTSNPN, CDR2 SVGIG (reference sequence). Trimming shortened V by 0 bases and J by 4 bases, and 6 bases separated the two germline ends. CDR3 size: 12 residues. The CDR3 DNA reads as TGTGCCTGGAGTGTAGGGGCCACTGAAGCTTTCTTT. This gives the protein CAWSVGATEAFF. Combining the CDR3 with reference TRBV30 and TRBJ1-1 gives the whole variable domain SQTIHQWPATLVQPVGSPLSLECTVEGTSNPNLYWYRQAAGRGLQLLFYSVGIGQISSEVPQNLSASRPQDRQFILSSKKLLLSDSGFYLCAWSVGATEAFFGQGTRLTVV.

The V gene is TRBV9, the J gene TRBJ1-1, with a weak D call TRBD1 (5 bases). With 0 bases removed from V and 0 bases from J, the gap between germline ends came to 6 bases. This CDR3 region has 14 residues. Looked up from germline, CDR1 is SGDLS and CDR2 is YYNGEE. The CDR3 sequence is CASSVEGLNTEAFF. DNA for the CDR3: TGTGCCAGCAGCGTAGAGGGGCTGAACACTGAAGCTTTCTTT.